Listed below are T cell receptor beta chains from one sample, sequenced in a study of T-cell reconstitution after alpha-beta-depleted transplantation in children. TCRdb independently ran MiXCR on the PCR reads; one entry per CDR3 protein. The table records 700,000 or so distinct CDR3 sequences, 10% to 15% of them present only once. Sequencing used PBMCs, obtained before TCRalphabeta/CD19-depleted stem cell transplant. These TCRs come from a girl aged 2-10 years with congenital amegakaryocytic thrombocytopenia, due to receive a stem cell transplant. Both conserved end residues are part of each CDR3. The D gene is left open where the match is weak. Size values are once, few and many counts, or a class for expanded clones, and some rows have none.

cdr3_aa: CASSPPPSEQYF
cdr3_nt: TGTGCCAGCAGCCCCCCACCCAGCGAGCAGTACTTC
clone_size: many
d_call: -
v_call: TRBV7-9
j_call: TRBJ2-7

cdr3_aa: CSAAVRENEAFF
cdr3_nt: TGCAGTGCAGCCGTCAGAGAGAATGAAGCTTTCTTT
clone_size: many
d_call: -
v_call: TRBV20-1
j_call: TRBJ1-1

cdr3_aa: CASSFRLAGHNEQFF
cdr3_nt: TGTGCCAGCAGCTTTAGACTAGCGGGCCACAATGAGCAGTTCTTC
clone_size: few
d_call: TRBD2
v_call: TRBV7-6
j_call: TRBJ2-1

cdr3_aa: CAINRHKQETQYF
cdr3_nt: TGTGCCATCAATCGGCACAAGCAAGAGACCCAGTACTTC
clone_size: -
d_call: -
v_call: TRBV10-3
j_call: TRBJ2-5

cdr3_aa: CSARGLAKYEQYF
cdr3_nt: TGCAGTGCTAGAGGACTAGCGAAATACGAGCAGTACTTC
clone_size: many
d_call: TRBD2
v_call: TRBV20-1
j_call: TRBJ2-7

cdr3_aa: CSGPGSNEKLFF
cdr3_nt: TGCAGCGGGCCCGGGTCTAATGAAAAACTGTTTTTT
clone_size: many
d_call: -
v_call: TRBV29-1
j_call: TRBJ1-4

cdr3_aa: CASSMTRLAGIDTQYF
cdr3_nt: TGTGCCAGTAGTATGACGAGACTAGCGGGAATAGATACGCAGTATTTT
clone_size: -
d_call: TRBD2
v_call: TRBV19
j_call: TRBJ2-3

cdr3_aa: CASSFPLSEQYF
cdr3_nt: TGTGCCAGCAGTTTCCCACTGTCAGAGCAGTACTTC
clone_size: -
d_call: -
v_call: TRBV6-5
j_call: TRBJ2-7

cdr3_aa: CASSSIPGLAGGEQFF
cdr3_nt: TGCGCCAGCAGCTCCATCCCCGGACTAGCGGGAGGCGAGCAGTTCTTC
clone_size: -
d_call: TRBD2
v_call: TRBV5-1
j_call: TRBJ2-1

cdr3_aa: CASSSGTGGNEQYF
cdr3_nt: TGTGCCAGCAGTTCCGGGACAGGGGGCAACGAGCAGTACTTC
clone_size: many
d_call: TRBD1
v_call: TRBV27
j_call: TRBJ2-7

cdr3_aa: CSVRVNTEAFF
cdr3_nt: TGCAGCGTTAGGGTGAACACTGAAGCTTTCTTT
clone_size: many
d_call: -
v_call: TRBV29-1
j_call: TRBJ1-1

cdr3_aa: CASSLVHLQVTTDTQYF
cdr3_nt: TGCGCCAGCAGCTTGGTGCATCTGCAGGTTACGACAGATACGCAGTATTTT
clone_size: many
d_call: -
v_call: TRBV5-1
j_call: TRBJ2-3

cdr3_aa: CASSRITTYNEQFF
cdr3_nt: TGTGCCAGCAGCCGAATCACCACCTACAATGAGCAGTTCTTC
clone_size: many
d_call: -
v_call: TRBV12-3/TRBV12-4
j_call: TRBJ2-1

cdr3_aa: CASSQTHGGDEQYF
cdr3_nt: TGTGCCAGCAGCCAAACCCACGGGGGTGACGAGCAGTACTTC
clone_size: -
d_call: -
v_call: TRBV14
j_call: TRBJ2-7

cdr3_aa: CASSWEDSSTDTQYF
cdr3_nt: TGCGCCAGCAGCTGGGAGGACAGTAGCACAGATACGCAGTATTTT
clone_size: many
d_call: -
v_call: TRBV5-1
j_call: TRBJ2-3

cdr3_aa: CASSSRAGEGADTQYF
cdr3_nt: TGTGCCAGCAGCAGTAGAGCGGGAGAAGGAGCAGATACGCAGTATTTT
clone_size: many
d_call: TRBD2
v_call: TRBV7-3
j_call: TRBJ2-3

cdr3_aa: CSARRLAASYEQYF
cdr3_nt: TGCAGTGCTAGAAGACTAGCGGCCTCCTACGAGCAGTACTTC
clone_size: many
d_call: TRBD2
v_call: TRBV20-1
j_call: TRBJ2-7

cdr3_aa: CASTLRTGIVNEQFF
cdr3_nt: TGTGCCAGCACACTTCGCACGGGAATTGTCAATGAGCAGTTCTTC
clone_size: few
d_call: -
v_call: TRBV5-5
j_call: TRBJ2-1

cdr3_aa: CASSLTGRGTDTQYF
cdr3_nt: TGCGCCAGCAGCTTGACAGGGAGAGGCACAGATACGCAGTATTTT
clone_size: many
d_call: -
v_call: TRBV5-1
j_call: TRBJ2-3

cdr3_aa: CASSFSSFAYEQYF
cdr3_nt: TGTGCCAGCAGCTTCTCTAGCTTTGCCTACGAGCAGTACTTC
clone_size: -
d_call: -
v_call: TRBV9
j_call: TRBJ2-7

cdr3_aa: CASSVFPKNTGELFF
cdr3_nt: TGTGCCAGCAGCGTCTTCCCTAAGAACACCGGGGAGCTGTTTTTT
clone_size: -
d_call: -
v_call: TRBV9
j_call: TRBJ2-2

cdr3_aa: CASSPQTSGEQFF
cdr3_nt: TGTGCCAGCAGCCCTCAGACTAGCGGCGAGCAGTTCTTC
clone_size: few
d_call: TRBD2
v_call: TRBV14
j_call: TRBJ2-1

cdr3_aa: CSVERFGDRGLRETQYF
cdr3_nt: TGCAGCGTTGAACGGTTCGGCGACAGGGGGCTCCGAGAGACCCAGTACTTC
clone_size: few
d_call: TRBD1
v_call: TRBV29-1
j_call: TRBJ2-5

cdr3_aa: CASTLGRRGYGYTF
cdr3_nt: TGTGCCAGTACCCTGGGACGGAGAGGCTATGGCTACACCTTC
clone_size: many
d_call: -
v_call: TRBV19
j_call: TRBJ1-2

cdr3_aa: CSESQGIPYEQYF
cdr3_nt: TGCAGTGAATCGCAGGGAATTCCCTACGAGCAGTACTTC
clone_size: many
d_call: -
v_call: TRBV20-1
j_call: TRBJ2-7

cdr3_aa: CASSLGGRAVGDTQYF
cdr3_nt: TGCGCCAGCAGCTTGGGCGGGAGGGCCGTAGGAGATACGCAGTATTTT
clone_size: few
d_call: TRBD2
v_call: TRBV5-1
j_call: TRBJ2-3

cdr3_aa: CSVGAGLGDTQYF
cdr3_nt: TGCAGCGTTGGAGCAGGGCTGGGAGATACGCAGTATTTT
clone_size: -
d_call: -
v_call: TRBV29-1
j_call: TRBJ2-3

cdr3_aa: CSAREPSGRANEQFF
cdr3_nt: TGCAGTGCTAGAGAACCTAGCGGGAGGGCCAATGAGCAGTTCTTC
clone_size: many
d_call: TRBD2
v_call: TRBV20-1
j_call: TRBJ2-1

cdr3_aa: CASSEWSRASGRRPDTQYF
cdr3_nt: TGTGCCAGCAGTGAGTGGAGCAGGGCTAGCGGGAGGCGCCCAGATACGCAGTATTTT
clone_size: few
d_call: TRBD2
v_call: TRBV28
j_call: TRBJ2-3

cdr3_aa: CASSLGGQGTGYTF
cdr3_nt: TGTGCCAGCAGCTTGGGGGGACAAGGGACCGGCTACACCTTC
clone_size: many
d_call: -
v_call: TRBV7-9
j_call: TRBJ1-2

cdr3_aa: CASSFGLAGKSYNEQFF
cdr3_nt: TGCGCCAGCAGCTTCGGACTAGCGGGAAAGTCCTACAATGAGCAGTTCTTC
clone_size: -
d_call: TRBD2
v_call: TRBV5-1
j_call: TRBJ2-1

cdr3_aa: CASSLSWPAQETQYF
cdr3_nt: TGTGCCAGCAGCCTAAGTTGGCCAGCCCAAGAGACCCAGTACTTC
clone_size: few
d_call: -
v_call: TRBV5-5
j_call: TRBJ2-5

cdr3_aa: CASSLVQGSYEQYF
cdr3_nt: TGCGCCAGCAGCTTGGTGCAGGGATCCTACGAGCAGTACTTC
clone_size: many
d_call: -
v_call: TRBV5-1
j_call: TRBJ2-7

cdr3_aa: CSAIDRGPSANYGYTF
cdr3_nt: TGCAGTGCGATCGACAGGGGCCCTTCAGCTAACTATGGCTACACCTTC
clone_size: many
d_call: TRBD1
v_call: TRBV20-1
j_call: TRBJ1-2

cdr3_aa: CSAMALAGRRGTQYF
cdr3_nt: TGCAGTGCTATGGCTCTAGCGGGGCGTCGTGGGACCCAGTACTTC
clone_size: few
d_call: TRBD2
v_call: TRBV20-1
j_call: TRBJ2-5

cdr3_aa: CATSDSDYGYTF
cdr3_nt: TGTGCCACCAGTGACTCGGATTATGGCTACACCTTC
clone_size: -
d_call: -
v_call: TRBV24-1
j_call: TRBJ1-2

cdr3_aa: CAGARYQETQYF
cdr3_nt: TGTGCCGGAGCACGGTACCAAGAGACCCAGTACTTC
clone_size: -
d_call: -
v_call: TRBV2
j_call: TRBJ2-5

cdr3_aa: CASSQEGRPNTIYF
cdr3_nt: TGTGCCAGCAGCCAAGAGGGGAGGCCCAACACCATATATTTT
clone_size: few
d_call: -
v_call: TRBV4-2
j_call: TRBJ1-3

cdr3_aa: CASSDSGQLAYGYTF
cdr3_nt: TGTGCCAGCAGTGATTCGGGACAGCTTGCCTATGGCTACACCTTC
clone_size: few
d_call: TRBD1
v_call: TRBV7-9
j_call: TRBJ1-2

cdr3_aa: CASSLPANTEAFF
cdr3_nt: TGTGCCAGCAGCCTCCCCGCGAACACTGAAGCTTTCTTT
clone_size: many
d_call: -
v_call: TRBV3-1
j_call: TRBJ1-1